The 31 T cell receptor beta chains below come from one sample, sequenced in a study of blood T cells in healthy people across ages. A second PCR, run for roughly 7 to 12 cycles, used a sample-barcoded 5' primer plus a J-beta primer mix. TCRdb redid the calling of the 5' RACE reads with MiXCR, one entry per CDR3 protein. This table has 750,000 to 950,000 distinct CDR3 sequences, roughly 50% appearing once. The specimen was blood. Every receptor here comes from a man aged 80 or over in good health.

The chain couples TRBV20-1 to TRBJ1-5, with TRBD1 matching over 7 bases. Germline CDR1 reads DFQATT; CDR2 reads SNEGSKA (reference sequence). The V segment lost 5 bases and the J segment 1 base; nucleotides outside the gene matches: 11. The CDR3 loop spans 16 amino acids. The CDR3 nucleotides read TGCAGTGCTGGGACAGCCGGCGGTTCAAGCAATCAGCCCCAGCATTTT. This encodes CSAGTAGGSSNQPQHF.

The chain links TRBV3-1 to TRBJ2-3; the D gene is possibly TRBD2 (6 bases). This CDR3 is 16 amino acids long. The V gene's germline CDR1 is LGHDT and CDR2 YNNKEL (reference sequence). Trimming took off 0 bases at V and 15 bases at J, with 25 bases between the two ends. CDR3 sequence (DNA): TGTGCCAGCAGCCAAGATATGAGCGGAGGGCACAGCTACGCTTATTTT. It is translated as CASSQDMSGGHSYAYF.

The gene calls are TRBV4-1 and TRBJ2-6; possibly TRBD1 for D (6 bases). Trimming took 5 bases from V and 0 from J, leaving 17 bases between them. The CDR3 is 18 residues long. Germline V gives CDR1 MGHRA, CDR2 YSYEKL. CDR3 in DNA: TGCGCCAGCAGCTATAGGGGGACGGAGAACTCTGGGGCCAACGTCCTGACTTTC. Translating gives CASSYRGTENSGANVLTF.

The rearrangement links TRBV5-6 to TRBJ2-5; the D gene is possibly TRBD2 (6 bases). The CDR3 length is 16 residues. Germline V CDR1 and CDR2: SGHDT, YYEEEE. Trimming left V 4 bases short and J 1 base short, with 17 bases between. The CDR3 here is CASSNWGLPFQETQYF. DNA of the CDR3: TGTGCCAGCAGCAATTGGGGACTGCCATTCCAAGAGACCCAGTACTTC.

The CDR3 DNA is TGTGCCAGCAGCTTAACGAGGACTAGCGGGAGTCTCCCAGATACGCAGTATTTT. This codes for CASSLTRTSGSLPDTQYF. V usage is TRBV7-3 and J usage is TRBJ2-3; 13 bases fit TRBD2. The CDR3 has 18 residues. The V segment lost 0 bases and the J segment 4 bases; nucleotides outside the gene matches: 7. Germline loops: CDR1 SGHTA, CDR2 FQGTGA.

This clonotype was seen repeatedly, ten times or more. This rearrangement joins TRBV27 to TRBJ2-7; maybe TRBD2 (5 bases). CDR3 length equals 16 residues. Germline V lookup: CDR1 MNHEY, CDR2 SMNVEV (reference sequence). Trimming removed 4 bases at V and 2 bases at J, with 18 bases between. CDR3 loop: CASSSPSGGRPYEQYF. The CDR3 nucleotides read TGTGCCAGCAGTTCCCCGAGCGGAGGCCGCCCCTACGAGCAGTACTTC.

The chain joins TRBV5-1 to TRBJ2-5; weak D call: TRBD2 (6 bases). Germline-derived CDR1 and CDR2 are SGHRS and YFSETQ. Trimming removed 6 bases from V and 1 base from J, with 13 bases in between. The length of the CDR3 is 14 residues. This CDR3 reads CASNPAGTQETQYF. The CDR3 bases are TGCGCCAGCAACCCTGCGGGGACCCAAGAGACCCAGTACTTC.

The CDR3: CASSPRDGLNTEAFF. The CDR3 nucleotides are TGTGCCAGCAGCCCCCGGGACGGATTGAACACTGAAGCTTTCTTT. The gene calls are TRBV9 and TRBJ1-1; a possible D gene is TRBD1 (5 bases). V lost 4 bases and J 0 bases, leaving 13 bases between the germline ends. The CDR3 spans 15 residues. Germline values: CDR1 SGDLS, CDR2 YYNGEE. Complete variable domain (other parts from reference TRBV9 and TRBJ1-1): DSGVTQTPKHLITATGQRVTLRCSPRSGDLSVYWYQQSLDQGLQFLIQYYNGEERAKGNILERFSAQQFPDLHSELNLSSLELGDSALYFCASSPRDGLNTEAFFGQGTRLTVV.

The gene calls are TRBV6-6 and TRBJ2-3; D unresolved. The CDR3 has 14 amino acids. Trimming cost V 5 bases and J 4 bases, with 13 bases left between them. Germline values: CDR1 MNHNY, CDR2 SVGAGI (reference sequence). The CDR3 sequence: CASSTLGIADTQYF. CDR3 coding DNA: TGTGCCAGCAGTACACTGGGGATCGCAGATACGCAGTATTTT.

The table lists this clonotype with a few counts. The CDR3 DNA is TGTGCCAGCAGCTTAGCGCAGAGGCCCCTCTCTGGGGCCAACGTCCTGACTTTC. Translated, it gives CASSLAQRPLSGANVLTF. The chain is built from TRBV7-9 and TRBJ2-6, with no clear D. The CDR3 is 18 amino acids. V lost 0 bases and J lost 0, with 12 bases in between. Germline-derived CDR1 and CDR2 are SEHNR and FQNEAQ (reference sequence). Complete variable domain (other parts from reference TRBV7-9 and TRBJ2-6): DTGVSQNPRHKITKRGQNVTFRCDPISEHNRLYWYRQTLGQGPEFLTYFQNEAQLEKSRLLSDRFSAERPKGSFSTLEIQRTEQGDSAMYLCASSLAQRPLSGANVLTFGAGSRLTVL.

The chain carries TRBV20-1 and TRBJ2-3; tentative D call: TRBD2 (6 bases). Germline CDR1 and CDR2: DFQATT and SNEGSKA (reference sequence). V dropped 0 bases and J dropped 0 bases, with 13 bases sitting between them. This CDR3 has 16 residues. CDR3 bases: TGCAGTGCTAGAGATCGGAGGGTGACTAGCACAGATACGCAGTATTTT. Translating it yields CSARDRRVTSTDTQYF.

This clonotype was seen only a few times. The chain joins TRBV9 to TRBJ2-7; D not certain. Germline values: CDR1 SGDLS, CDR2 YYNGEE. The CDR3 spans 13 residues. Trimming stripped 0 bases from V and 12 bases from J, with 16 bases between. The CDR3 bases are TGTGCCAGCAGCGTAGTGGATTCGGTCCAGCCGTACTTC. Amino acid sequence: CASSVVDSVQPYF.

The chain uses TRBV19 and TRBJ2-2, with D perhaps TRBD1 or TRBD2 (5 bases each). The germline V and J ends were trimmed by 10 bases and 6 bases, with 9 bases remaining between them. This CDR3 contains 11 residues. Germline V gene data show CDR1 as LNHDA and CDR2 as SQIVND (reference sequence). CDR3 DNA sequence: TGTGCCACCACGGGGCCCGGGGAGCTGTTTTTT. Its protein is CATTGPGELFF.

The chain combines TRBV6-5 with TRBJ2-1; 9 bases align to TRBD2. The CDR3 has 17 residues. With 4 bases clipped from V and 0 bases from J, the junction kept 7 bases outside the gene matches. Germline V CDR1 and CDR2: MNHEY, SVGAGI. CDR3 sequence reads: CASSSPSGTSSYNEQFF. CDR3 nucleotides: TGTGCCAGCAGTTCCCCTAGCGGGACCTCCTCCTACAATGAGCAGTTCTTC.

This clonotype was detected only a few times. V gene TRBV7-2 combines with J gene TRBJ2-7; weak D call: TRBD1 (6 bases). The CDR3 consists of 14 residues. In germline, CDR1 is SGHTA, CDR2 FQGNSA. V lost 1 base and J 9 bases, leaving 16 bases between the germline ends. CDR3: CASSLGGLGAGQYF. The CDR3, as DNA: TGTGCCAGCAGCTTAGGGGGTCTGGGGGCGGGGCAGTACTTC.

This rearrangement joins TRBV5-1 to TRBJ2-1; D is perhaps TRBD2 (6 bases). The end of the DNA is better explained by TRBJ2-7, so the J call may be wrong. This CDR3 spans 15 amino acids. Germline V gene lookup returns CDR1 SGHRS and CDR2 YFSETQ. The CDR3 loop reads CASSLDPRGAGEQYF. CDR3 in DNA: TGCGCCAGCAGCTTGGATCCCCGCGGGGCGGGGGAGCAGTACTTC.

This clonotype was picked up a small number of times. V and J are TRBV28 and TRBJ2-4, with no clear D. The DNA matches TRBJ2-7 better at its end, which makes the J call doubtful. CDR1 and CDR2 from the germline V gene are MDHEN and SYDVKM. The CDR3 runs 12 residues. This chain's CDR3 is CASSFLSREQYF. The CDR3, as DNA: TGTGCCAGCAGTTTTTTGTCTCGCGAGCAGTACTTC.

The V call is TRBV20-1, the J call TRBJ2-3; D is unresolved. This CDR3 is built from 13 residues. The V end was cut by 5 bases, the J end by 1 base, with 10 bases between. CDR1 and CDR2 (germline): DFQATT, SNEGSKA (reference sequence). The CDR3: CSAPETGTDTQYF. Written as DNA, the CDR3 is TGCAGTGCTCCCGAGACGGGCACAGATACGCAGTATTTT.

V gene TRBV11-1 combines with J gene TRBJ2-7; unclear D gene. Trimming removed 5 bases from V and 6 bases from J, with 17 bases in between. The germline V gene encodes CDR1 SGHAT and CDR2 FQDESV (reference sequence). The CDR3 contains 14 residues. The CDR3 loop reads CASSRRVGTGEQYF. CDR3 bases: TGTGCCAGCAGCCGAAGGGTCGGCACCGGCGAGCAGTACTTC.

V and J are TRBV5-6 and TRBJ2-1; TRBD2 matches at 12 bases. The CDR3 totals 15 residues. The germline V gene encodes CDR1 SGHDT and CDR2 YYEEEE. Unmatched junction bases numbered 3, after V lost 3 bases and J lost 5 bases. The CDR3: CASSSTSGSDNEQFF. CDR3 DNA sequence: TGTGCCAGCAGCTCGACTAGCGGGAGTGACAATGAGCAGTTCTTC.

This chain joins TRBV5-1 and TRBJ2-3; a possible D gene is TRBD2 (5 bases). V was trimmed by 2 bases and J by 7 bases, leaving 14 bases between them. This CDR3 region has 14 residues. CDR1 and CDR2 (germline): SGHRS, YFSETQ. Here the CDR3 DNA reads TGCGCCAGCAGCTTTCCCGGATCGGGGAATACGCAGTATTTT. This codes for CASSFPGSGNTQYF.

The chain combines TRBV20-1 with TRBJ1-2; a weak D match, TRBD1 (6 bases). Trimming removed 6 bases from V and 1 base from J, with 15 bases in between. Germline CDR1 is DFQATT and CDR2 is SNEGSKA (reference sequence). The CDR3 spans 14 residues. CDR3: CSAVRGAINYGYTF. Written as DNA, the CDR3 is TGCAGTGCAGTGAGGGGGGCGATTAACTATGGCTACACCTTC.

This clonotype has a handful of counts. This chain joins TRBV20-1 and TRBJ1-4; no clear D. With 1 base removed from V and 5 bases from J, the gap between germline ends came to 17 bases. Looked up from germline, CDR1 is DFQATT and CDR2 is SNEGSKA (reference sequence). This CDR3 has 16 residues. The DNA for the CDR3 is TGCAGTGCTAGAGCTCCTCCGTCTGCCCAGAATGAAAAACTGTTTTTT. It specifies CSARAPPSAQNEKLFF.

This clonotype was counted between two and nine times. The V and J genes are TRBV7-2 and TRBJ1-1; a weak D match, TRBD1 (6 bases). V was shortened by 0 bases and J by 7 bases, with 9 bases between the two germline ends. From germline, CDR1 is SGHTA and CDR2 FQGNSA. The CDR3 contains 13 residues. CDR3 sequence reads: CASSLAQGLEAFF. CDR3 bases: TGTGCCAGCAGCTTAGCCCAGGGGCTTGAAGCTTTCTTT. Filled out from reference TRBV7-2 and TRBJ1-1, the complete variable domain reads GAGVSQSPSNKVTEKGKDVELRCDPISGHTALYWYRQSLGQGLEFLIYFQGNSAPDKSGLPSDRFSAERTGGSVSTLTIQRTQQEDSAVYLCASSLAQGLEAFFGQGTRLTVV.

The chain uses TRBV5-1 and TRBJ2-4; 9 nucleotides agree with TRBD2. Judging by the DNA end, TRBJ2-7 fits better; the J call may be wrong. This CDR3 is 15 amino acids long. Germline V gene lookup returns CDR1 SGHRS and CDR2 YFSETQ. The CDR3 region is CASSLVAGGAGEQYF. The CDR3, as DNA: TGCGCCAGCAGCTTGGTGGCGGGAGGGGCTGGCGAGCAGTACTTC.

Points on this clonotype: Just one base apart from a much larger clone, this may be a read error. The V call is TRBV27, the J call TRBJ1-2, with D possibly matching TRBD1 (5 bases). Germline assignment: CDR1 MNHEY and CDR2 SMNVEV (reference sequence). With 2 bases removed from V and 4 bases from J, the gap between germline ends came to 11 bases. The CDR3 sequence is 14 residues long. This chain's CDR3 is CASSLQGGSYGYTF. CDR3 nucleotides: TGTGCCAGCAGTTTACAGGGAGGAAGCTATGGCTACACCTTC.

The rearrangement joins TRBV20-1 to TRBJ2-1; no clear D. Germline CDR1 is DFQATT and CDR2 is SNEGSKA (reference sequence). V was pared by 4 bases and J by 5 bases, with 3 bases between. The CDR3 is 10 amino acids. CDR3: CSAMHNEQFF. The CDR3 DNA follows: TGCAGTGCTATGCACAATGAGCAGTTCTTC.

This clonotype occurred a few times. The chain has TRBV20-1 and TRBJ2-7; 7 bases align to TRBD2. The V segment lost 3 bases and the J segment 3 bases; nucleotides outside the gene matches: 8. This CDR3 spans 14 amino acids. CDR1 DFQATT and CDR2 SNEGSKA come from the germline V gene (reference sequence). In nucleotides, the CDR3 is TGCAGTGCTAGCCACCTAGCGGACTTCTACGAGCAGTACTTC. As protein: CSASHLADFYEQYF.

The CDR3 here is CASSPSNKGANVLTF. CDR3 bases: TGTGCCAGCAGTCCCAGCAATAAGGGGGCCAACGTCCTGACTTTC. V usage is TRBV12-3 or TRBV12-4 and J usage is TRBJ2-6; D is unresolved. Trimming stripped 5 bases from V and 4 bases from J, with 12 bases between. The CDR3 has 15 amino acids.

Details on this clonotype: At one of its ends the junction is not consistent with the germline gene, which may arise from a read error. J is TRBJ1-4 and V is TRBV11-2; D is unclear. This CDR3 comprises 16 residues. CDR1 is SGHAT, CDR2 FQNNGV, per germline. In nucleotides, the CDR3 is TGTGCCAGCAGCTTAGTCCCGCCGGGCTTTAATGAAGAACTGTTTTTT. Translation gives CASSLVPPGFNEELFF.

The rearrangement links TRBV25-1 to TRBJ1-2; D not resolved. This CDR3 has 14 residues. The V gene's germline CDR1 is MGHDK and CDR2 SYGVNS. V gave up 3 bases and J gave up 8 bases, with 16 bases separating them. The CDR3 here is CASSEASDRGGYTF. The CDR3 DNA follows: TGTGCCAGCAGTGAGGCGTCAGACCGAGGGGGCTACACCTTC.